This paragraph covers one TCR beta chain sequence. The data belong to a study of CD8 T cells in Susac syndrome. Study information: Among the sequenced Susac syndrome patients, roughly six had active disease while about eight were in remission.

This CDR3 has 16 amino acids. Germline V gene data show CDR1 as SEHNR and CDR2 as FQNEAQ (reference sequence). The J segment lost 2 bases and the V segment lost 5 bases, leaving 11 bases of the junction unmatched. With random hexamers, reverse transcription was performed on roughly 0.5 to 1 ug of RNA. TCRdb reanalysed the immunoSEQ multiplex PCR reads using MiXCR and keeps one entry per CDR3 protein. Of about 71,000 distinct CDR3 sequences listed, 93% were seen once; the top ten hold about 0.15%. J is TRBJ2-7 and V is TRBV7-9; 8 bases match TRBD1. This receptor was taken from a human donor with Susac syndrome. The sequenced material came from CD4+ T cells from PBMCs. The CDR3 reads CASSEKRTGITYEQYF. CDR3 coding DNA: TGTGCCAGCAGCGAAAAACGGACAGGGATCACCTACGAGCAGTACTTC.